These T cell receptor beta chains were read from a single sample in a study of shared clonotypes between healthy human individuals. Libraries were prepared by immunoSEQ multiplex PCR; TCRdb keeps only in-frame clonotypes and omits some of them. This sample has about 490,000 clones, with around 80% found just once. The sample taken for sequencing was PBMCs. Every receptor here comes from a woman aged 40 to 55 in good health. Some clones in this sample may be carry-over from other donors' samples. Each CDR3 is given with its conserved first and last residue. Fields, in order: V gene, D gene, CDR3 protein. The D gene is left open where the match is weak.

v_gene: TRBV15; d_gene: NA; CDR3aa: CATGSRRQPQYF
v_gene: TRBV29-1; d_gene: TRBD1; CDR3aa: CSVEGQGAVNTEAFF
v_gene: TRBV10-3; d_gene: NA; CDR3aa: CAASGANVLTF
v_gene: TRBV19; d_gene: NA; CDR3aa: CASTGRLEGEKLFF
v_gene: TRBV14; d_gene: NA; CDR3aa: CASSQDILGGETQYF
v_gene: TRBV5-1; d_gene: TRBD1; CDR3aa: CASSLEGQAGEQFF
v_gene: TRBV2; d_gene: NA; CDR3aa: CASSSDYEQYF
v_gene: TRBV9; d_gene: TRBD2; CDR3aa: CASSVAGTSGTQDTQYF
v_gene: TRBV15; d_gene: NA; CDR3aa: CATSRDWGLTEAFF
v_gene: TRBV27; d_gene: NA; CDR3aa: CASSPYLRTGGAEQYF
v_gene: TRBV28; d_gene: TRBD2; CDR3aa: CASSLAGVGTDTQYF
v_gene: TRBV14; d_gene: NA; CDR3aa: CASSQAGGNGAREQYF
v_gene: TRBV11-2; d_gene: NA; CDR3aa: CASSSTGTWEETQYF
v_gene: TRBV27; d_gene: TRBD2; CDR3aa: CASSPRSLAVYNEQFF
v_gene: TRBV7-3; d_gene: NA; CDR3aa: CASSPDISSYNEQFF
v_gene: TRBV10-3; d_gene: NA; CDR3aa: CATRDLRETQYF
v_gene: TRBV28; d_gene: TRBD1; CDR3aa: CASSFTGEGTEAFF
v_gene: TRBV4-3; d_gene: TRBD1; CDR3aa: CASSPRTGDNYGYTF
v_gene: TRBV18; d_gene: TRBD2; CDR3aa: CASSPETSGSYEQYF
v_gene: TRBV7-2; d_gene: TRBD2; CDR3aa: CASRPGLAGTGATEQYF
v_gene: TRBV28; d_gene: NA; CDR3aa: CASSFLRTEDTQYF
v_gene: TRBV10-1; d_gene: NA; CDR3aa: CASSERNQETQYF
v_gene: TRBV4-3; d_gene: NA; CDR3aa: CASSQDTLQGVYNEQFF
v_gene: TRBV6-1; d_gene: NA; CDR3aa: CASSAGTDPETQYF
v_gene: TRBV6-4; d_gene: TRBD2; CDR3aa: CASSDLAGEADTQYF
v_gene: TRBV7-2; d_gene: NA; CDR3aa: CASSPAGTNQETQYF
v_gene: TRBV27; d_gene: TRBD2; CDR3aa: CASRTDRDYFTLLAQYF
v_gene: TRBV10-3; d_gene: NA; CDR3aa: CAIRGNTEAFF
v_gene: TRBV5-1; d_gene: TRBD1; CDR3aa: CASSLLQGNYEQYF
v_gene: TRBV7-9; d_gene: NA; CDR3aa: CASSPLVATNEKLFF
v_gene: TRBV4-1; d_gene: NA; CDR3aa: CASRPGYVVGDTEAFF
v_gene: TRBV7-9; d_gene: TRBD2; CDR3aa: CASSLAYSGRKTQYF
v_gene: TRBV27; d_gene: NA; CDR3aa: CASRFGVGPPPYNQTKYEQYF
v_gene: TRBV4-3; d_gene: TRBD1; CDR3aa: CASSHDRGLSYEQYF
v_gene: TRBV19; d_gene: TRBD1; CDR3aa: CASSPQGTHRGGYTF
v_gene: TRBV4-2; d_gene: NA; CDR3aa: CASSMGLNTEAFF
v_gene: TRBV7-9; d_gene: TRBD2; CDR3aa: CASSSPASGSREQYF
v_gene: TRBV15; d_gene: NA; CDR3aa: CATSQTGDTEAFF
v_gene: TRBV7-8; d_gene: NA; CDR3aa: CASSLAAGNEQFF
v_gene: TRBV19; d_gene: NA; CDR3aa: CASRPRGALNHEQYF
v_gene: TRBV4-2; d_gene: TRBD2; CDR3aa: CASSQTATSGRSYEQYF
v_gene: TRBV28; d_gene: NA; CDR3aa: CASSSVSGYTF
v_gene: TRBV6-5; d_gene: TRBD1; CDR3aa: CASSYSQGAGTEAFF
v_gene: TRBV7-9; d_gene: NA; CDR3aa: CASSAQGYEQYF
v_gene: TRBV18; d_gene: NA; CDR3aa: CASSPGTGELFF
v_gene: TRBV7-3; d_gene: NA; CDR3aa: CASSKQPFRDGTDTQYF
v_gene: TRBV5-1; d_gene: TRBD1; CDR3aa: CASRWGTGSNEQYF